A selection of T cell receptor beta chains follows, all from one sample in a study of blood T cell repertoires in COVID-19. Some clones are missing from TCRdb's copy, which holds only in-frame ones; the method was immunoSEQ multiplex PCR. The sample records fewer than 200,000 clones, 60% to 85% being singletons. What was sequenced was peripheral blood. These receptors originate from a man in his fifties or sixties with acute or convalescent COVID-19. CDR3s include the opening cysteine and the closing phenylalanine or tryptophan. Fields, in order: J gene, D gene, V gene, CDR3 protein. The D gene is left open where the match is weak.

>TRBJ2-3|TRBD2|TRBV11-3
CASSPTSGGAWDTQYF
>TRBJ1-1|NA|TRBV7-3
CASSHGRNTEAFF
>TRBJ2-1|TRBD1|TRBV7-2
CASSLRTGGYNEQFF
>TRBJ1-2|NA|TRBV19
CASNAGPYGYTF
>TRBJ2-3|TRBD1|TRBV27
CASSCLDTGGSTDTQYF
>TRBJ2-1|NA|TRBV15
CATSSFKQGNEQFF
>TRBJ1-3|NA|TRBV11-2
CADGQSSGNTIYF
>TRBJ1-3|NA|TRBV3-1/TRBV3-2
CASSQEEGTYSGNTIYF
>TRBJ1-2|TRBD1|TRBV7-2
CASSPARSTGVGYTF
>TRBJ2-3|NA|TRBV20-1
CSASVHNTQYF
>TRBJ1-2|NA|TRBV10-3
CAISGEQDYGYTF
>TRBJ1-1|TRBD1|TRBV7-9
CASSLQGVNTEAFF
>TRBJ2-3|NA|TRBV4-1
CASSQDSVIAADTQYF
>TRBJ1-6|TRBD1|TRBV18
CASSPPGTGNSPLHF
>TRBJ1-1|TRBD1|TRBV7-2
CASSLYRDRGRRDTEAFF
>TRBJ2-5|TRBD2|TRBV7-8
CASSRGLGETQYF
>TRBJ1-2|NA|TRBV11-2
CASSTRESYGYTF
>TRBJ2-1|TRBD2|TRBV25-1
CASSQTSGISYNEQFF
>TRBJ1-1|TRBD1|TRBV30
CAWSTRTGSARSAFF
>TRBJ1-5|TRBD1|TRBV6-6
CASSQYPRDRGLYQPQHF
>TRBJ2-7|NA|TRBV5-4
CASSLDTSYEQYF
>TRBJ2-5|NA|TRBV19
CASSGKGEQETQYF
>TRBJ2-3|NA|TRBV5-1
CASSHIGGGADTQYF
>TRBJ2-5|TRBD2|TRBV29-1
CSVETSGDYQETQYF
>TRBJ2-7|TRBD1|TRBV24-1
CATEDRGSDEQYF
>TRBJ2-2|TRBD1|TRBV18
CASSPGQANTGELFF
>TRBJ2-1|NA|TRBV24-1
CATSDPLYNEQFF
>TRBJ1-2|NA|TRBV7-2
CASREGLNYGYTF
>TRBJ2-1|NA|TRBV19
CASSMDRDISYNEQFF
>TRBJ1-2|NA|TRBV7-9
CASSLKEGLYGYTF
>TRBJ2-2|NA|TRBV27
CASSLSFEGDTGELFF
>TRBJ2-5|NA|TRBV5-1
CASSLEGRRQETQYF
>TRBJ2-7|TRBD2|TRBV30
CAWNSRGGTPYEQYF
>TRBJ1-2|NA|TRBV2
CASSDQGMGNYGYTF
>TRBJ2-2|TRBD1|TRBV24-1
CATSDLYGQGRAGELFF
>TRBJ1-5|NA|TRBV5-8
CASSYSTQSGNQPQHF
>TRBJ1-5|TRBD1|TRBV5-5
CASSLSTGGALGNQPQHF
>TRBJ2-3|TRBD2|TRBV25-1
CASSTRAGVSTDTQYF
>TRBJ2-3|TRBD1|TRBV5-8
CASSTFITGGADTQYF
>TRBJ2-2|TRBD1|TRBV24-1
CATRTGNTGELFF
>TRBJ1-3|NA|TRBV6-1
CASSEYISGNTIYF
>TRBJ1-1|TRBD1|TRBV11-2
CASSLGPSGQGLVEAFF
>TRBJ2-5|TRBD2|TRBV27
CASSSSGLAGDQETQYF
>TRBJ2-3|TRBD1|TRBV5-4
CASQAGQGATDTQYF
>TRBJ1-1|TRBD1|TRBV7-9
CASSLVQGGNTEAFF
>TRBJ2-5|NA|TRBV5-1
CASSLEGQTNWETQYF
>TRBJ2-1|NA|TRBV28
CASSPSGLNNEQFF
>TRBJ2-2|NA|TRBV18
CASSDSRGTVLMTGELFF
>TRBJ2-7|TRBD1|TRBV2
CASSEEGASYEQYF
>TRBJ2-1|NA|TRBV3-1/TRBV3-2
CASSGLIEQFF
>TRBJ1-3|NA|TRBV6-6
CASSRKSPGSSSGNTIYF
>TRBJ2-5|NA|TRBV4-1
CASSQDTLLGRETQYF
>TRBJ2-7|NA|TRBV7-6
CASSLDPGDYEQYF
>TRBJ1-5|NA|TRBV6-2/TRBV6-3
CASSYLGVLESNQPQHF
>TRBJ2-3|TRBD2|TRBV5-1
CASSRGGAGDTQYF
>TRBJ2-1|TRBD1|TRBV4-1
CASSQDGQGGNEQFF
>TRBJ2-1|TRBD2|TRBV30
CAWSVTGGYNEQFF